This TCR beta chain was captured in a study of neurological immune-mediated disorders. Study overall: There were some 35 multiple sclerosis patients; approximately 30 were relapsing-remitting and 3 were secondary progressive. Regarding the study as a whole: No sharing of CDR3 amino acid sequences was observed among expanded clones across subjects, suggesting private repertoires in all groups.

5'RACE with 10-nucleotide random UMIs produced the cDNA. One entry per CDR3 protein results from TCRdb running MiXCR on the 5' RACE reads. The sample includes 85,000 to 90,000 distinct CDR3 sequences, around 3.5% seen only once; the top ten take approximately 2.9%. There are 15 residues in the CDR3. After removal of 5 bases from V and 3 bases from J, the junction contained 8 bases not matched to a gene. Germline assignment: CDR1 SGHRS and CDR2 YFSETQ. Stored at -80 C, 2 million PBMCs were the source of the unsorted libraries. The table lists this clonotype with many counts. Its target is not known. This receptor was taken from a woman between 45 and 60 years old with multiple sclerosis. Source material: PBMCs. The J gene is TRBJ2-3, the V gene TRBV5-1; 8 bases are a match to TRBD2. The CDR3 DNA follows: TGCGCCAGCAGTTCCGGGACTAGTGGGACAGATACGCAGTATTTT. Protein: CASSSGTSGTDTQYF.